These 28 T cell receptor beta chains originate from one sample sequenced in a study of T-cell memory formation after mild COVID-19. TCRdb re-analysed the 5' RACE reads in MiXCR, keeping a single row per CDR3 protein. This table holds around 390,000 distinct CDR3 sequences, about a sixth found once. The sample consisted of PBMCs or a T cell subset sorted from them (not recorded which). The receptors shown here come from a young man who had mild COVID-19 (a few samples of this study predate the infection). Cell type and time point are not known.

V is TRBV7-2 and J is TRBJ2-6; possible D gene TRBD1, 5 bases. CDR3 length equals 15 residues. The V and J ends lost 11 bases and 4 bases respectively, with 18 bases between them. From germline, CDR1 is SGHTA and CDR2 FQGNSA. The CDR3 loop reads CAVVGQGSGANVLTF. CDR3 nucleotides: TGTGCCGTCGTTGGGCAGGGCTCCGGGGCCAACGTCCTGACTTTC.

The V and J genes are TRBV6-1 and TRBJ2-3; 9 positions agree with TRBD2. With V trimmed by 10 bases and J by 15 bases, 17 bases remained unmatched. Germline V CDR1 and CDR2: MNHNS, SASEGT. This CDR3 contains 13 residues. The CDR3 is CATTVRGGDPFYF. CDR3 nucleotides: TGTGCCACCACAGTGCGGGGGGGAGATCCTTTTTATTTT.

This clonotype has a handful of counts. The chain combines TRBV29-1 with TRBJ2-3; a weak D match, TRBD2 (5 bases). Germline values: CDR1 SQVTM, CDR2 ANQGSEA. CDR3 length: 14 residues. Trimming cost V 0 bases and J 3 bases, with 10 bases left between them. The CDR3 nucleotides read TGCAGCGTTGAAGAGTGGGAGCGAACAGATACGCAGTATTTT. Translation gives CSVEEWERTDTQYF.

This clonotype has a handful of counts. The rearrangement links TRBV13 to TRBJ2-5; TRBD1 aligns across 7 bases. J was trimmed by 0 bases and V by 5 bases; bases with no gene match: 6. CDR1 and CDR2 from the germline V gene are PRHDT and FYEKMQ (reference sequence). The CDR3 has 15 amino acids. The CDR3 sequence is CASSGQGVHQETQYF. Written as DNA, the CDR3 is TGTGCCAGCAGCGGCCAGGGGGTACACCAAGAGACCCAGTACTTC.

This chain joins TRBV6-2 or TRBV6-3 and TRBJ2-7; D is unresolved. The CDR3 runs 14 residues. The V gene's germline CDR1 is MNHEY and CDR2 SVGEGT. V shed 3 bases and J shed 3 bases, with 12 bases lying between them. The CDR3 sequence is CASSYGLGYYEQYV. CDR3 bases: TGTGCCAGCAGTTATGGGTTGGGATACTACGAGCAGTACGTC.

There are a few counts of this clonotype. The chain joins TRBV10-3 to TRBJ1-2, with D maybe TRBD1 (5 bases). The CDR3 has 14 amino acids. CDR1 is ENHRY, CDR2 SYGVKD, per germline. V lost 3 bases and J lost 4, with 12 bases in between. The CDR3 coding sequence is TGTGCCATCAGTGACCCCGGGGCGGTCTATGGCTACACCTTC. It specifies CAISDPGAVYGYTF.

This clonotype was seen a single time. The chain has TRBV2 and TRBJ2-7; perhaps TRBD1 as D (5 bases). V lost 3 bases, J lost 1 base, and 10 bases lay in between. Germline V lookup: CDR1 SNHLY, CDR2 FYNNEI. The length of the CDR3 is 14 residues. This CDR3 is CASSDQGRSYEQYF. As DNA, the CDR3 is TGTGCCAGCAGTGACCAGGGAAGGTCCTACGAGCAGTACTTC. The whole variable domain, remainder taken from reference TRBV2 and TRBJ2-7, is EPEVTQTPSHQVTQMGQEVILRCVPISNHLYFYWYRQILGQKVEFLVSFYNNEISEKSEIFDDQFSVERPDGSNFTLKIRSTKLEDSAMYFCASSDQGRSYEQYFGPGTRLTVT.

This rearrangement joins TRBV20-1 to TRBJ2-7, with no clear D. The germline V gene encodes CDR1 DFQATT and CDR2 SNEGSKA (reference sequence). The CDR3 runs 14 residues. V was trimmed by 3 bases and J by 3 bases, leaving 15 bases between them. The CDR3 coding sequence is TGCAGTGCTAGTAGGCCCGCAGGTTTCTACGAGCAGTACGTC. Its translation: CSASRPAGFYEQYV.

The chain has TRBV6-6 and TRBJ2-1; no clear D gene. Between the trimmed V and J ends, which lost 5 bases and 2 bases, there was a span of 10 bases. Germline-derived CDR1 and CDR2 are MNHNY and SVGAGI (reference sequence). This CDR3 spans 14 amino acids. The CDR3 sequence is CASSPWTTYNEQFF. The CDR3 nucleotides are TGTGCCAGCAGTCCCTGGACGACCTACAATGAGCAGTTCTTC.

This CDR3 is CSAAGTSGGYEQYF. As DNA, the CDR3 is TGCAGTGCCGCCGGGACTAGCGGGGGATACGAGCAGTACTTC. This chain connects TRBV20-1 to TRBJ2-7; 14 bases map to TRBD2. The CDR3 runs 14 residues. The V gene's germline CDR1 is DFQATT and CDR2 SNEGSKA (reference sequence). With 6 bases clipped from V and 4 bases from J, the junction kept 5 bases outside the gene matches.

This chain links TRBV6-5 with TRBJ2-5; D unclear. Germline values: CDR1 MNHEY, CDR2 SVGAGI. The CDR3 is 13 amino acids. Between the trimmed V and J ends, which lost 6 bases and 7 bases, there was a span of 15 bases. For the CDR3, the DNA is TGTGCCAGCAGACGGGCACTCCCCGGGACCCAGTACTTC. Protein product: CASRRALPGTQYF.

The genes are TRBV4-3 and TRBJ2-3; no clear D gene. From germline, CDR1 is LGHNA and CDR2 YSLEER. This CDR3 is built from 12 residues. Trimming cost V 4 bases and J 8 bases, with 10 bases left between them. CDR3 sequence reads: CASSLGTFTQYF. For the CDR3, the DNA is TGCGCCAGCAGCCTGGGAACTTTTACGCAGTATTTT.

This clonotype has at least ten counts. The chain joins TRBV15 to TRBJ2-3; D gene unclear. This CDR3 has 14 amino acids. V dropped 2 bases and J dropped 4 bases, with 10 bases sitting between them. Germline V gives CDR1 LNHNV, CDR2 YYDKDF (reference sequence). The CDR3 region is CATSRSPTADTQYF. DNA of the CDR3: TGTGCCACCAGCAGATCCCCGACCGCAGATACGCAGTATTTT. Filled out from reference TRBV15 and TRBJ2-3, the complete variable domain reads DAMVIQNPRYQVTQFGKPVTLSCSQTLNHNVMYWYQQKSSQAPKLLFHYYDKDFNNEADTPDNFQSRRPNTSFCFLDIRSPGLGDTAMYLCATSRSPTADTQYFGPGTRLTVL.

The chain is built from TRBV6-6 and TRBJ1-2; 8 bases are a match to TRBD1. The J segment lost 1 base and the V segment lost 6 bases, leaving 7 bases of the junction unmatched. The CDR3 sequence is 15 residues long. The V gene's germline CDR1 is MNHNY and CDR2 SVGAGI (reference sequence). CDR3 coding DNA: TGTGCCAGCAGCCCGGGACAGGCTTTTAACTATGGCTACACCTTC. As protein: CASSPGQAFNYGYTF.

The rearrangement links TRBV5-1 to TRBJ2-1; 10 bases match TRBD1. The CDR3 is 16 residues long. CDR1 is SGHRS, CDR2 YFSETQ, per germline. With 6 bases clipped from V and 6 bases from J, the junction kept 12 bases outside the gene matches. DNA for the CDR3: TGCGCCAGCACATCTGAGGGACAGGGGCGATCCAATGAGCAGTTCTTC. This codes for CASTSEGQGRSNEQFF. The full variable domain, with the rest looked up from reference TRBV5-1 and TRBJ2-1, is KAGVTQTPRYLIKTRGQQVTLSCSPISGHRSVSWYQQTPGQGLQFLFEYFSETQRNKGNFPGRFSGRQFSNSRSEMNVSTLELGDSALYLCASTSEGQGRSNEQFFGPGTRLTVL.

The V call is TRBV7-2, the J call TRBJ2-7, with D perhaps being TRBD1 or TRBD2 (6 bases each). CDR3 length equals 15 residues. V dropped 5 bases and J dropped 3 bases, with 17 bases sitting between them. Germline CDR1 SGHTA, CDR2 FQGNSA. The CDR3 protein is CASSQSGGPLYEQYF. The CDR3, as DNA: TGTGCCAGCAGCCAAAGTGGGGGGCCGCTCTACGAGCAGTACTTC.

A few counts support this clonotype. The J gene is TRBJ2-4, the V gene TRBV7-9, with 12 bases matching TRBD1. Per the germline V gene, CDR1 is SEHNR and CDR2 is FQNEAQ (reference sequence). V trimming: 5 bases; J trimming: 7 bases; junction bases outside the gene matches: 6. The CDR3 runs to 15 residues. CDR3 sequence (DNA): TGTGCCAGCAGCCGCGGGACAGGGGGCAGTAACATTCAGTACTTC. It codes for CASSRGTGGSNIQYF.

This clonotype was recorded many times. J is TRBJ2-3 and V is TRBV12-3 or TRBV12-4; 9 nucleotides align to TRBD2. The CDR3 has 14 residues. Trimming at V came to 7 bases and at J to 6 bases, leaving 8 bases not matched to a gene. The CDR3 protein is CASTTRAGGDTQYF. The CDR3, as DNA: TGTGCCAGCACCACAAGGGCGGGAGGGGATACGCAGTATTTT.

In nucleotides, the CDR3 is TGCGCCAGCAGCCAAGCCGGGACTAGCGGCAAGAATGAGCAGTTCTTC. Its protein product is CASSQAGTSGKNEQFF. The chain links TRBV4-1 to TRBJ2-1, with 11 bases aligning to TRBD2. The V gene end was trimmed by 1 base and the J gene end by 7 bases; junction bases not matched to a gene: 6. This CDR3 region has 16 residues. Germline CDR1 MGHRA, CDR2 YSYEKL.

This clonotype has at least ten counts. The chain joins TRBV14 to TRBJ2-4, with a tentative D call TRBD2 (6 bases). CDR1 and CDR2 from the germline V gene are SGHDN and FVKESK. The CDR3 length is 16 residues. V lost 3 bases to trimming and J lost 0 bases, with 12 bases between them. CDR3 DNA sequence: TGTGCCAGCAGCCAGTGGAGGGTAAAAGCCAAAAACATTCAGTACTTC. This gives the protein CASSQWRVKAKNIQYF.

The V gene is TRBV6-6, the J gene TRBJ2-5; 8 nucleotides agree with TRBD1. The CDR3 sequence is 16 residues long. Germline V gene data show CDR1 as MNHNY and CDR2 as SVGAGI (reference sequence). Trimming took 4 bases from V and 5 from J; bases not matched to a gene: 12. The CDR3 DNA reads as TGTGCCAGCAGTTTAGAGCAGGGGGCTTCGAGGGAGACCCAGTACTTC. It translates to CASSLEQGASRETQYF.

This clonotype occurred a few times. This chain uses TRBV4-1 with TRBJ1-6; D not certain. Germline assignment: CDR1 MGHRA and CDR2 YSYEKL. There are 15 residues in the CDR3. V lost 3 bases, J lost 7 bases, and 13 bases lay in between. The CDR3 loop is CASSQGNFRNSPLHF. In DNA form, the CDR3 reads TGCGCCAGCAGCCAGGGCAATTTTCGGAATTCACCCCTCCACTTT.

CDR3 DNA: TGTGCCAGCAGCTTAGGTCAGGGGCGCGTTGAAGCTTTCTTT. Protein sequence: CASSLGQGRVEAFF. The V gene is TRBV7-9, the J gene TRBJ1-1; TRBD1 might be the D (6 bases). The CDR3 covers 14 residues. The germline gives CDR1 SEHNR, CDR2 FQNEAQ (reference sequence). V dropped 1 base and J dropped 7 bases, with 13 bases sitting between them.

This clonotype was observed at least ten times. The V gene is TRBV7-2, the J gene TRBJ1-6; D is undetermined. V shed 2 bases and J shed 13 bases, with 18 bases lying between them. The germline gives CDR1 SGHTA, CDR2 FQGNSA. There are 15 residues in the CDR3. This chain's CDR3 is CASSLRWQGLWPLHF. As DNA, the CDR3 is TGTGCCAGCAGCTTAAGATGGCAAGGATTGTGGCCCCTCCACTTT.

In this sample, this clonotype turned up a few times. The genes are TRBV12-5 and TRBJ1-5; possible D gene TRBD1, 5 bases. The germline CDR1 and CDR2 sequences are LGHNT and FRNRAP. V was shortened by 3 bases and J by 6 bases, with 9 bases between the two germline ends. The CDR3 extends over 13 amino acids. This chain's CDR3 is CASGFGGGQPQHF. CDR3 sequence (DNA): TGTGCTAGTGGTTTCGGCGGGGGTCAGCCCCAGCATTTT.

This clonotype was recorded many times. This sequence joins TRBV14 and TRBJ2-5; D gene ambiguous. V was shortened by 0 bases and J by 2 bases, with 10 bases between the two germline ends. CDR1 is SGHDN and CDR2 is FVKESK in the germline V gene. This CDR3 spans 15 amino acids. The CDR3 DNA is TGTGCCAGCAGCCAAGATCTATGGTTTCAAGAGACCCAGTACTTC. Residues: CASSQDLWFQETQYF.

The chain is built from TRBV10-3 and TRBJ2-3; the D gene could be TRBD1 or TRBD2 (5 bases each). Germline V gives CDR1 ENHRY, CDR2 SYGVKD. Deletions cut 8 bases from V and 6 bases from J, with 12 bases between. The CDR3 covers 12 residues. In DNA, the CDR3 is TGTGCCATCGGGGGTCGTGAGGATACGCAGTATTTT. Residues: CAIGGREDTQYF.

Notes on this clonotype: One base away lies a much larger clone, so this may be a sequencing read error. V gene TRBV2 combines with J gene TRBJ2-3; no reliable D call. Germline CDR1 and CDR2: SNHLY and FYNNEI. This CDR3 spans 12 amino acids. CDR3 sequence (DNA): TGTTCCAGCAGTGAAGCCCCAGATACGCAGTATTTT. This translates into CSSSEAPDTQYF.